This is a list of T cell receptor beta chains from one sample in a study of T cells in Graves' hyperthyroidism and ophthalmopathy. Via MiXCR, TCRdb re-called the multiplex PCR reads, giving one row per CDR3 protein. The repertoire consists of 500,000 to 550,000 distinct CDR3 sequences, with 20% occurring once and the leading ten covering approximately 25%. Sequencing was done on a sample of blood. The receptors come from a man younger than 30 with Graves' hyperthyroidism. CDR3s include the opening cysteine and the closing phenylalanine or tryptophan. A D gene is named only where the DNA matches it firmly. A clone size is listed for some rows: how often the clone was seen (once, few, many), or a class if it is expanded.

>TRBJ2-7|once|13|.|TRBV29-1
TGCAGCGTTGCGCCGGGCCGAGGCTACGAGCAGTACTTC
CSVAPGRGYEQYF
>TRBJ1-1|once|11|.|TRBV12-3/TRBV12-4
TGTGGCAGCAGTTTTCGGCTTAGGGCTTGCTTT
CGSSFRLRACF
>TRBJ1-5|many|12|.|TRBV29-1
TGCAGCGTGGGGGACCTCAATCAGCCCCAGCATTTT
CSVGDLNQPQHF
>TRBJ2-5|many|16|TRBD2|TRBV13
TGTGCCAGCAGTCCTAGCGGGAAAGGAGAGCAAGAGACCCAGTACTTC
CASSPSGKGEQETQYF
>TRBJ1-2|.|15|.|TRBV12-3/TRBV12-4
TGTGCCAGCAGTCCTTATCTGGACGGAGAGATTGGCTACACCTTC
CASSPYLDGEIGYTF
>TRBJ1-2|.|12|.|TRBV6-1
TGTGCCAGCAGCCTAGTCCCGAGGGGCTACACCTTC
CASSLVPRGYTF
>TRBJ2-7|many|14|.|TRBV11-2
TGTGCCACCAGCTTCGGAGGGCGTACCTACGAGCAGTACTTC
CATSFGGRTYEQYF
>TRBJ2-5|few|14|TRBD2|TRBV5-6
TGTGCCAGCAGCTTGAGGGGGACTAGATGGGCCCAGTACTTC
CASSLRGTRWAQYF
>TRBJ1-5|many|15|TRBD1|TRBV19
TGTGCCAGTAGTCCGACAGGGGGCCTTAATCAGCCCCAGCATTTT
CASSPTGGLNQPQHF
>TRBJ1-2|many|13|.|TRBV6-5
TGTGCCAGCAGCCCTGTTTCTAACTATGGCTACACCTTC
CASSPVSNYGYTF
>TRBJ2-7|.|13|TRBD2|TRBV28
TGTGCCAGCAGTTGGACTAGCAAGTACGAGCAGTACTTC
CASSWTSKYEQYF
>TRBJ2-7|many|11|.|TRBV12-3/TRBV12-4
TGTGCCAGCAGTAAGACCTGGGAGCAGTACTTC
CASSKTWEQYF
>TRBJ2-5|many|15|TRBD2|TRBV12-3/TRBV12-4
TGTGCCAGCAGCTTGACCCCGGGGGGGGGCGAGACCCAGTACTTC
CASSLTPGGGETQYF
>TRBJ1-5|many|15|TRBD1|TRBV5-1
TGCGCCAGCAGCTTGGCCGGGACAGGGAATCAGCCCCAGCATTTT
CASSLAGTGNQPQHF
>TRBJ2-7|many|15|.|TRBV9
TGTGCCAGCAGCGTAGACGGGCAGTTCTCCTACGAGCAGTACTTC
CASSVDGQFSYEQYF
>TRBJ2-7|.|14|.|TRBV6-1
TGTGCCAGCAGGAGCCGGGCAGAGACCTACGAGCAGTACTTC
CASRSRAETYEQYF